This T cell receptor (beta chain) is drawn from a study of cytomegalovirus exposure and HLA in healthy donors. Germline CDR1 reads GTSNPN; CDR2 reads SVGIG (reference sequence). The CDR3 length is 14 residues. With 1 base clipped from V and 7 bases from J, the junction kept 7 bases outside the gene matches. Findings and limits, study-wide: Association of 16,951 TCR beta sequences with HLA alleles was found at 0.05 false discovery rate in a later analysis. Sequencing probably produced one cluster of sequence variants that were highly shared.

Amplification used 60 Vbeta primers and 13 Jbeta primers. Produced via immunoSEQ multiplex PCR; TCRdb's table is partial and in-frame only. The sample has over 65,000 clones, around 79% seen once. Worth noting for this clone: Its antigen is currently unknown.

This chain links TRBV30 with TRBJ1-2; 9 bases map to TRBD1. The receptor's source is a woman between 40 and 55 years old in good health and CMV-seropositive. The specimen sequenced was PBMCs. DNA for the CDR3: TGTGCCTGGAGTGGAACAGGGGGCCGGGTTGGCTACACCTTC. Residues: CAWSGTGGRVGYTF.